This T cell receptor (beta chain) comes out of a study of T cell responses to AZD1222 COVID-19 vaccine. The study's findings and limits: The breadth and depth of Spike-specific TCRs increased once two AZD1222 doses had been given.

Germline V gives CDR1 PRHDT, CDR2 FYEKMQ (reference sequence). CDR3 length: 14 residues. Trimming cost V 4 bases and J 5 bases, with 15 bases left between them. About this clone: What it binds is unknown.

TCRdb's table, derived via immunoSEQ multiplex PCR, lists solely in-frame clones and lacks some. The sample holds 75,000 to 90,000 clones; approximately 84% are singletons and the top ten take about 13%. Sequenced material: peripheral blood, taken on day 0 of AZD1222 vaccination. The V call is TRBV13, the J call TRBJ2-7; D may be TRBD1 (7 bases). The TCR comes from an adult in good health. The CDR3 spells CASSSAGGYHEQYF. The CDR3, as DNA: TGTGCCAGCAGCTCCGCAGGGGGGTATCACGAGCAGTACTTC.